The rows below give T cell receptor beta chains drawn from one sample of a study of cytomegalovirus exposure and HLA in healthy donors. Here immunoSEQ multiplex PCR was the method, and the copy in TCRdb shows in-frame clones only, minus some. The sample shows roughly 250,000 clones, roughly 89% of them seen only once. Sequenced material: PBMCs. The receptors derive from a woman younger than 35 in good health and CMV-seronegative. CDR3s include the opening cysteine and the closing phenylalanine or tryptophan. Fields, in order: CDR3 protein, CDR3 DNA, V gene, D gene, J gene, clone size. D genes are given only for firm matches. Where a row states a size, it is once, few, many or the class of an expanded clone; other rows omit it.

CDR3: CASSRTVPSSYEQYF; DNA: TGTGCCAGCAGCCGTACAGTACCCAGCTCCTACGAGCAGTACTTC; V: TRBV7-2; D: NA; J: TRBJ2-7; size: NA
CDR3: CASRVGGRNVIGNEQFF; DNA: TGTGCCAGCAGGGTCGGGGGGCGCAATGTGATCGGCAATGAGCAGTTCTTC; V: TRBV11-1; D: NA; J: TRBJ2-1; size: NA
CDR3: CASSSTGDWNQPQHF; DNA: TGTGCCAGCAGTTCCACAGGGGACTGGAATCAGCCCCAGCATTTT; V: TRBV27; D: TRBD1; J: TRBJ1-5; size: few
CDR3: CASSRQGANEKLFF; DNA: TGTGCCAGCAGCCGACAGGGGGCTAATGAAAAACTGTTTTTT; V: TRBV6-5; D: TRBD1; J: TRBJ1-4; size: NA
CDR3: CASSAQPGQGLEKLFF; DNA: TGTGCCAGCAGTGCCCAACCGGGACAGGGACTTGAAAAACTGTTTTTT; V: TRBV25-1; D: TRBD1; J: TRBJ1-4; size: NA
CDR3: CASNTPRDRGRNEQFF; DNA: TGTGCCAGCAACACTCCCCGGGACAGGGGGCGGAATGAGCAGTTCTTC; V: TRBV6-6; D: TRBD1; J: TRBJ2-1; size: NA
CDR3: CASRRGPRTANNEQFF; DNA: TGTGCCAGCAGGCGCGGCCCGAGGACAGCCAACAATGAGCAGTTCTTC; V: TRBV27; D: NA; J: TRBJ2-1; size: NA
CDR3: CASSQGDNRGTQYF; DNA: TGCGCCAGCAGCCAAGGAGATAACAGGGGGACCCAGTACTTC; V: TRBV4-1; D: TRBD1; J: TRBJ2-5; size: NA
CDR3: CASSRQENTEAFF; DNA: TGCGCCAGCAGTCGACAGGAGAACACTGAAGCTTTCTTT; V: TRBV5-1; D: NA; J: TRBJ1-1; size: NA
CDR3: CVSRGANEKLFF; DNA: TGTGTCAGCAGGGGTGCTAATGAAAAACTGTTTTTT; V: TRBV7-5; D: NA; J: TRBJ1-4; size: NA
CDR3: CSVEDEGEDGELFF; DNA: TGCAGCGTTGAAGATGAGGGGGAAGACGGGGAGCTGTTTTTT; V: TRBV29-1; D: NA; J: TRBJ2-2; size: NA
CDR3: CASSQTSGYGYTF; DNA: TGTGCCAGCAGTCAGACTTCGGGGTATGGCTACACCTTC; V: TRBV6-5; D: NA; J: TRBJ1-2; size: NA
CDR3: CASRPGRGYNQPQHF; DNA: TGTGCCAGCAGGCCAGGGAGGGGCTACAATCAGCCCCAGCATTTT; V: TRBV28; D: NA; J: TRBJ1-5; size: NA
CDR3: CASSPKGGVNKNIQYF; DNA: TGTGCCAGCAGTCCCAAAGGGGGGGTTAACAAAAACATTCAGTACTTC; V: TRBV27; D: NA; J: TRBJ2-4; size: NA
CDR3: CASSSLPGREGNTIYF; DNA: TGTGCCAGCAGCTCCCTACCGGGGAGGGAAGGAAACACCATATATTTT; V: TRBV7-9; D: NA; J: TRBJ1-3; size: NA
CDR3: CASSLWTGKGYNEQFF; DNA: TGTGCCAGCAGCCTATGGACAGGGAAGGGCTACAATGAGCAGTTCTTC; V: TRBV7-9; D: TRBD1; J: TRBJ2-1; size: NA
CDR3: CASSYWQGGEKLFF; DNA: TGTGCCAGCAGTTACTGGCAGGGAGGCGAAAAACTGTTTTTT; V: TRBV6-5; D: NA; J: TRBJ1-4; size: NA
CDR3: CAWSHGGGYTGELFF; DNA: TGTGCCTGGAGTCATGGCGGGGGGTACACCGGGGAGCTGTTTTTT; V: TRBV30; D: TRBD2; J: TRBJ2-2; size: NA
CDR3: CASSSEVGTQYF; DNA: TGTGCCAGCAGTTCGGAGGTGGGGACCCAGTACTTC; V: TRBV6-6; D: NA; J: TRBJ2-5; size: NA
CDR3: CAWSYRNIRNQPQHF; DNA: TGTGCCTGGAGCTACAGAAATATACGCAATCAGCCCCAGCATTTT; V: TRBV30; D: NA; J: TRBJ1-5; size: once
CDR3: CASSYSFRPDQPQHF; DNA: TGTGCCAGCAGTTACTCATTCAGGCCGGATCAGCCCCAGCATTTT; V: TRBV6-5; D: NA; J: TRBJ1-5; size: few
CDR3: CASTLGLAGFETQYF; DNA: TGTGCCAGCACCCTCGGACTAGCGGGGTTCGAGACCCAGTACTTC; V: TRBV28; D: TRBD2; J: TRBJ2-5; size: once
CDR3: CASSRDRVESYEQYF; DNA: TGTGCCAGCAGTCGGGACAGGGTAGAAAGCTACGAGCAGTACTTC; V: TRBV6-5; D: TRBD1; J: TRBJ2-7; size: NA
CDR3: CASSLDLPTEAFF; DNA: TGTGCCAGCAGCTTAGATCTCCCCACTGAAGCTTTCTTT; V: TRBV7-8; D: NA; J: TRBJ1-1; size: few
CDR3: CASSNRILRSYEQYF; DNA: TGTGCCAGCAGCAACAGGATCCTACGCTCCTACGAGCAGTACTTC; V: TRBV5-6; D: NA; J: TRBJ2-7; size: NA
CDR3: CASSDRTEAFF; DNA: TGTGCCAGTAGCGACAGGACTGAAGCTTTCTTT; V: TRBV19; D: NA; J: TRBJ1-1; size: few
CDR3: CASSLSPDRDGTDTQYF; DNA: TGCGCCAGCAGCCTCTCCCCCGACAGGGACGGCACAGATACGCAGTATTTT; V: TRBV4-1; D: TRBD1; J: TRBJ2-3; size: NA
CDR3: CASSLWGGQETQYF; DNA: TGCGCCAGCAGCCTGTGGGGGGGCCAAGAGACCCAGTACTTC; V: TRBV5-1; D: TRBD2; J: TRBJ2-5; size: NA
CDR3: CASRRSGGTDTQYF; DNA: TGTGCCAGCAGAAGAAGCGGGGGTACAGATACGCAGTATTTT; V: TRBV27; D: TRBD2; J: TRBJ2-3; size: NA
CDR3: CSVGVTLYNEQFF; DNA: TGCAGCGTTGGAGTGACACTTTACAATGAGCAGTTCTTC; V: TRBV29-1; D: NA; J: TRBJ2-1; size: NA
CDR3: CASSWELDTRGGYTF; DNA: TGTGCCAGCAGTTGGGAGCTTGACACTCGTGGTGGCTACACCTTC; V: TRBV28; D: NA; J: TRBJ1-2; size: NA
CDR3: CASSPGLAGTDTQYF; DNA: TGTGCCAGCAGCCCGGGACTAGCGGGGACAGATACGCAGTATTTT; V: TRBV5-4; D: TRBD2; J: TRBJ2-3; size: NA
CDR3: CASGNRFVHYGYTF; DNA: TGTGCCAGCGGCAACAGGTTCGTCCACTATGGCTACACCTTC; V: TRBV6-5; D: NA; J: TRBJ1-2; size: few
CDR3: CATSRETRVADEQFF; DNA: TGTGCCACCAGCAGAGAGACCCGGGTGGCCGATGAGCAGTTCTTC; V: TRBV15; D: NA; J: TRBJ2-1; size: once
CDR3: CASSSVLDTEAFF; DNA: TGTGCCAGCAGTTCGGTCCTGGACACTGAAGCTTTCTTT; V: TRBV28; D: NA; J: TRBJ1-1; size: NA
CDR3: CASSFNRDRGGTEAFF; DNA: TGTGCCAGCAGTTTTAACCGGGACAGGGGCGGAACTGAAGCTTTCTTT; V: TRBV6-5; D: TRBD1; J: TRBJ1-1; size: NA
CDR3: CASSPWRGGYPDTQYF; DNA: TGCGCCAGCAGTCCCTGGCGGGGGGGCTATCCAGATACGCAGTATTTT; V: TRBV10-1; D: TRBD2; J: TRBJ2-3; size: NA
CDR3: CASSHNHGTSGGARRMYF; DNA: TGTGCCAGCAGCCATAATCACGGGACTAGCGGGGGGGCCCGGCGAATGTATTTT; V: TRBV7-2; D: TRBD2; J: TRBJ2-3; size: NA
CDR3: CASMLQGYNSPLHF; DNA: TGTGCCAGCATGCTACAGGGGTACAATTCACCCCTCCACTTT; V: TRBV27; D: TRBD1; J: TRBJ1-6; size: few
CDR3: CAYRLAGGSTGELFF; DNA: TGTGCCTACAGACTAGCGGGGGGTAGCACCGGGGAGCTGTTTTTT; V: TRBV30; D: TRBD2; J: TRBJ2-2; size: NA
CDR3: CASSHGQGNSPLHF; DNA: TGTGCCAGCAGCCACGGACAGGGTAATTCACCCCTCCACTTT; V: TRBV6-1; D: TRBD1; J: TRBJ1-6; size: NA
CDR3: CASSVQGANTEAFF; DNA: TGTGCCAGCAGCGTACAGGGGGCGAACACTGAAGCTTTCTTT; V: TRBV9; D: TRBD1; J: TRBJ1-1; size: NA
CDR3: CASSLAAGGNEQFF; DNA: TGTGCCAGCAGCTTGGCCGCGGGTGGAAATGAGCAGTTCTTC; V: TRBV5-6; D: NA; J: TRBJ2-1; size: NA
CDR3: CASSPGQGSGYTF; DNA: TGCGCCAGCAGCCCGGGACAGGGGAGCGGCTACACCTTC; V: TRBV4-1; D: TRBD1; J: TRBJ1-2; size: NA
CDR3: CASGSGVTGELFF; DNA: TGTGCCAGCGGATCGGGGGTCACCGGGGAGCTGTTTTTT; V: TRBV7-9; D: NA; J: TRBJ2-2; size: few
CDR3: CASSEGRGLTDTQYF; DNA: TGTGCCAGCAGTGAAGGGCGGGGGCTCACAGATACGCAGTATTTT; V: TRBV2; D: NA; J: TRBJ2-3; size: NA
CDR3: CASSLFGSEAVTEAFF; DNA: TGTGCCAGCAGTTTATTCGGGTCGGAGGCGGTCACTGAAGCTTTCTTT; V: TRBV28; D: NA; J: TRBJ1-1; size: NA
CDR3: CASSVSGVYQETQYF; DNA: TGTGCCAGCAGTGTTTCAGGGGTGTACCAAGAGACCCAGTACTTC; V: TRBV6-1; D: NA; J: TRBJ2-5; size: NA
CDR3: CASVGPRGDEQFF; DNA: TGTGCCAGCGTGGGACCCAGGGGCGATGAGCAGTTCTTC; V: TRBV2; D: NA; J: TRBJ2-1; size: NA
CDR3: CASSSGSLNTEAFF; DNA: TGCGCCAGCAGCAGCGGCAGCCTGAACACTGAAGCTTTCTTT; V: TRBV4-1; D: NA; J: TRBJ1-1; size: few
CDR3: CASSKPKGEQFF; DNA: TGTGCCAGCAGTAAACCTAAGGGGGAGCAGTTCTTC; V: TRBV27; D: NA; J: TRBJ2-1; size: NA
CDR3: CASSYVGYEQYF; DNA: TGTGCCAGCAGTTACGTCGGCTACGAGCAGTACTTC; V: TRBV6-5; D: NA; J: TRBJ2-7; size: NA
CDR3: CAWGRDEQYF; DNA: TGTGCCTGGGGGAGAGACGAGCAGTACTTC; V: TRBV30; D: NA; J: TRBJ2-7; size: NA
CDR3: CASTSGERGYNEQFF; DNA: TGTGCCAGTACTTCCGGGGAGCGGGGCTACAATGAGCAGTTCTTC; V: TRBV19; D: TRBD2; J: TRBJ2-1; size: NA
CDR3: CASSLGLAHDEQYF; DNA: TGTGCCAGCAGCTTAGGTCTAGCTCACGACGAGCAGTACTTC; V: TRBV7-2; D: NA; J: TRBJ2-7; size: many
CDR3: CASSLYRGPDTEAFF; DNA: TGTGCCAGCTCACTCTACAGGGGGCCGGACACTGAAGCTTTCTTT; V: TRBV18; D: TRBD1; J: TRBJ1-1; size: NA
CDR3: CASSKTGYRTTYEQYF; DNA: TGTGCCAGCAGCAAAACAGGGTACCGGACAACCTACGAGCAGTACTTC; V: TRBV7-9; D: NA; J: TRBJ2-7; size: NA
CDR3: CASTSSRTEYGYTF; DNA: TGTGCCAGCACCAGCAGTAGGACAGAGTATGGCTACACCTTC; V: TRBV13; D: NA; J: TRBJ1-2; size: NA
CDR3: CASSLSGTGGGYTEAFF; DNA: TGTGCCAGCAGCCTCTCAGGGACAGGGGGCGGGTACACTGAAGCTTTCTTT; V: TRBV5-4; D: TRBD1; J: TRBJ1-1; size: NA
CDR3: CSAPRQGLQYF; DNA: TGCAGTGCCCCCCGACAGGGTCTCCAGTACTTC; V: TRBV20-1; D: TRBD1; J: TRBJ2-7; size: NA